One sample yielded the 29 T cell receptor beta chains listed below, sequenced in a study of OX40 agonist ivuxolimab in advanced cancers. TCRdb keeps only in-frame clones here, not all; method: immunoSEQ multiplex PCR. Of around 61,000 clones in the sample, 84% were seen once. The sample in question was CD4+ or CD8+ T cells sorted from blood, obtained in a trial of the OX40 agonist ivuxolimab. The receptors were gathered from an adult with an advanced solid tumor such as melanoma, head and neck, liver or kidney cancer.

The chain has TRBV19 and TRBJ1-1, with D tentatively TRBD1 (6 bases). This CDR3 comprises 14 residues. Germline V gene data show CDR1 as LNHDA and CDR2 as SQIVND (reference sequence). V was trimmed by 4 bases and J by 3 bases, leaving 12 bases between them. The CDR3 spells CASSTNRVHTEAFF. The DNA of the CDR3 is TGTGCCAGTAGTACCAACAGGGTCCACACTGAAGCTTTCTTT.

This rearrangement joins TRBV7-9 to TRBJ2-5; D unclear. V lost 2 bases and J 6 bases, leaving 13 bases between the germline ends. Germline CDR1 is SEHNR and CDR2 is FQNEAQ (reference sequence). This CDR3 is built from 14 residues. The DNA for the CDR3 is TGTGCCAGCAGCTTAAACGGGCTTGGGCAGACCCAGTACTTC. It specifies CASSLNGLGQTQYF.

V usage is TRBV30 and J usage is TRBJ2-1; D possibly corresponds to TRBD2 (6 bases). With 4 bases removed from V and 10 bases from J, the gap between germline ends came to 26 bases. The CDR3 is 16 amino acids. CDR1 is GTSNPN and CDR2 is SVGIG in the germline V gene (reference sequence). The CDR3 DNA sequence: TGTGCCTGGAAGGAGGGCCTTTTTGGCCACAATCGAGAGCAGTTCTTC. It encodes CAWKEGLFGHNREQFF.

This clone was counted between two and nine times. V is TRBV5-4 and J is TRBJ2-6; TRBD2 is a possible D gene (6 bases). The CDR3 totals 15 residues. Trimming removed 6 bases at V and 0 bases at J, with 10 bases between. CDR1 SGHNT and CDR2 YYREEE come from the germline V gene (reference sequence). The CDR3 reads CASTFGGSGANVLTF. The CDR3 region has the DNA TGTGCCAGCACCTTCGGGGGCTCTGGGGCCAACGTCCTGACTTTC.

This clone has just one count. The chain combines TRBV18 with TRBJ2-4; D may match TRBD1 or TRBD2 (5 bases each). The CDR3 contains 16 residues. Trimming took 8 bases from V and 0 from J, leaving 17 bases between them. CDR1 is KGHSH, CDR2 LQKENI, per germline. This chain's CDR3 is CASPGLTGLAKNIQYF. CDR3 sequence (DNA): TGTGCCAGCCCTGGGCTAACAGGACTAGCCAAAAACATTCAGTACTTC.

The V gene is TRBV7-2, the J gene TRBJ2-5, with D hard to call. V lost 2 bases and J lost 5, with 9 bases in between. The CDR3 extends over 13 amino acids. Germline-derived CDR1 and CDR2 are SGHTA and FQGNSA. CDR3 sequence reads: CASSLIFGETQYF. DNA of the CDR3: TGTGCCAGCAGCTTAATTTTCGGCGAGACCCAGTACTTC. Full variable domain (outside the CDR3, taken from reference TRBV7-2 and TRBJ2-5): GAGVSQSPSNKVTEKGKDVELRCDPISGHTALYWYRQSLGQGLEFLIYFQGNSAPDKSGLPSDRFSAERTGGSVSTLTIQRTQQEDSAVYLCASSLIFGETQYFGPGTRLLVL.

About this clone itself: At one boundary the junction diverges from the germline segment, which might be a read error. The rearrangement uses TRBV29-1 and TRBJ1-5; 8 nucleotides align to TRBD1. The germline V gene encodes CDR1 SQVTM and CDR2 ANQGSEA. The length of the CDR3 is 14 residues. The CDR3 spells CGVAAGTGGQPQHF. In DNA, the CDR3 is TGCGGCGTTGCCGCCGGGACAGGAGGCCAGCCCCAGCATTTT.

CDR3 nucleotide sequence: TGCGCCAGCAGCCCCGCGGGAGGGTTAAACACTGAAGCTTTCTTT. This sequence encodes CASSPAGGLNTEAFF. The chain is built from TRBV5-1 and TRBJ1-1; D remains ambiguous. The V gene's germline CDR1 is SGHRS and CDR2 YFSETQ. The CDR3 spans 15 residues. The germline V and J ends were trimmed by 4 bases and 2 bases, with 15 bases remaining between them.

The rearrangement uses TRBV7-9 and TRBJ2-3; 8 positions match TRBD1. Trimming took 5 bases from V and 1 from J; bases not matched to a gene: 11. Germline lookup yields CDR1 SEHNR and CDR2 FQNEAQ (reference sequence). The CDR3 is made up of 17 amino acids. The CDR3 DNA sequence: TGTGCCAGCAGCAGATACGAGGGGACAGGACGCACAGATACGCAGTATTTT. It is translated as CASSRYEGTGRTDTQYF.

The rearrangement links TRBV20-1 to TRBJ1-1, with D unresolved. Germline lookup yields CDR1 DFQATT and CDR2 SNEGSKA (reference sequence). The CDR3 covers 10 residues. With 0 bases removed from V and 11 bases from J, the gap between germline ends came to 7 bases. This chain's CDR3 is CSARDNRAFF. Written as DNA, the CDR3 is TGCAGTGCTAGAGATAACCGGGCTTTCTTT.

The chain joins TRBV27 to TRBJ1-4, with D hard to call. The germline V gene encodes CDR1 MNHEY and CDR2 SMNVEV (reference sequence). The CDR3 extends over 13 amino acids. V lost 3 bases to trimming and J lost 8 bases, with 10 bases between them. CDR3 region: CASSFRGGEKLFF. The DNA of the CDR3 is TGTGCCAGCAGTTTTCGCGGCGGCGAAAAACTGTTTTTT.

The CDR3 DNA follows: TGTGCCAGCAGCAAAGGGACTAGCGAAGGGACCGGGGAGCTGTTTTTT. Translating it yields CASSKGTSEGTGELFF. This rearrangement joins TRBV7-7 to TRBJ2-2; 10 nucleotides match TRBD2. CDR3 length equals 16 residues. Germline CDR1 and CDR2: SSHAT and FNYEAQ (reference sequence). The trim removed 5 bases at V and 5 bases at J, leaving 8 bases unmatched.

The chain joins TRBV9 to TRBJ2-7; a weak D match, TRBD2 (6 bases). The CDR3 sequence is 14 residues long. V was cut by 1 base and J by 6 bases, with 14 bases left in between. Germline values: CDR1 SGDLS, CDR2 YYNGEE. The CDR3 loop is CASSVFPGVAEQYF. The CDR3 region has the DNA TGTGCCAGCAGCGTATTTCCGGGGGTGGCCGAGCAGTACTTC.

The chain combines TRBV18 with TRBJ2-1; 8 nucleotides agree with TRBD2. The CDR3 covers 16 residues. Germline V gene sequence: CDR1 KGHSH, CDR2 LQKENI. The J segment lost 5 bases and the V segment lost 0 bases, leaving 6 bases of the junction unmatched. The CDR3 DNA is TGTGCCAGCTCACCACCAAGGTCCGGGGGGGACAATGAGCAGTTCTTC. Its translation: CASSPPRSGGDNEQFF.

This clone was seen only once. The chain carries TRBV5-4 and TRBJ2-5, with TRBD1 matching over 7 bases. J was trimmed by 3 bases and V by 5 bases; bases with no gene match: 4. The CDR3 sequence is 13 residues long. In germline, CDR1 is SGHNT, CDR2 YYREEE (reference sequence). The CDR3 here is CASRAGTEETQYF. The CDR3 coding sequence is TGTGCCAGCAGGGCCGGGACAGAAGAGACCCAGTACTTC.

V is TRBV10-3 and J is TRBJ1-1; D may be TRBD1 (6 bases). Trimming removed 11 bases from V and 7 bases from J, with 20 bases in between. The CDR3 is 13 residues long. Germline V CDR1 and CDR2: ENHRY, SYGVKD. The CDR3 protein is CALGRGGAGEAFF. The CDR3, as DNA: TGTGCCCTCGGCCGAGGGGGAGCCGGTGAAGCTTTCTTT.

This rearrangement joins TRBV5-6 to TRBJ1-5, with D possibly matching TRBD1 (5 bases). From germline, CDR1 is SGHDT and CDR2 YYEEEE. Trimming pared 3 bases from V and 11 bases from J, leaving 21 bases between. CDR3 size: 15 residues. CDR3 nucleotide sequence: TGTGCCAGCAGCTCGGGGGTTTTCGGTCAATCGGCCCAGCATTTT. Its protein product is CASSSGVFGQSAQHF. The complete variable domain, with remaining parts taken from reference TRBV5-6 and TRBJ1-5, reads DAGVTQSPTHLIKTRGQQVTLRCSPKSGHDTVSWYQQALGQGPQFIFQYYEEEERQRGNFPDRFSGHQFPNYSSELNVNALLLGDSALYLCASSSGVFGQSAQHFGDGTRLSIL.

CDR3 in amino acids: CASSQDNLYGYTF. As DNA, the CDR3 is TGTGCCAGCAGCCAAGATAACCTCTATGGCTACACCTTC. J is TRBJ1-2 and V is TRBV14; D remains ambiguous. The germline V gene encodes CDR1 SGHDN and CDR2 FVKESK. The V gene lost 0 bases and the J gene lost 4 bases, with 6 bases spanning the gap. The CDR3 contains 13 residues.

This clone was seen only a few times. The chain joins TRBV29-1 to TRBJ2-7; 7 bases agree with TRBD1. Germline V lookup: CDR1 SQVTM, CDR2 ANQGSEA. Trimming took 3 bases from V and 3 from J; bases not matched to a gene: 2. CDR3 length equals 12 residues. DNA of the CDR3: TGCAGCGTTGAGGGACAGAGCTACGAGCAGTACTTC. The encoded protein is CSVEGQSYEQYF.

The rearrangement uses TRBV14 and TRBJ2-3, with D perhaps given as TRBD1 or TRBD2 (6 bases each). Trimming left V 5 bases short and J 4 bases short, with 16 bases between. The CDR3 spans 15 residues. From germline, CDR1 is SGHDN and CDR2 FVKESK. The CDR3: CASSSRRGESDTQYF. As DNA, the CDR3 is TGTGCCAGCAGCTCCCGGAGGGGGGAATCAGATACGCAGTATTTT.

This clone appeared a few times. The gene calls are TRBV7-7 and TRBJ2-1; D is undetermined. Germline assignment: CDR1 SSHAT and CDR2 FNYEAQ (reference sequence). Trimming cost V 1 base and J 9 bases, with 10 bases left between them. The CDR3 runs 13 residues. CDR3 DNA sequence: TGTGCCAGCAGCTTAGGGAGTGGTGGTGAGCAGTTCTTC. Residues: CASSLGSGGEQFF.

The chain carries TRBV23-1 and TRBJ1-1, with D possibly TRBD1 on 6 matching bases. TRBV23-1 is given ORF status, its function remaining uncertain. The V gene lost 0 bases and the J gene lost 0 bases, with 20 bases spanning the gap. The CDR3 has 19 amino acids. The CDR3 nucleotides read TGCGCCAGCAGTCAATCGGGGTCACAGGGAAGGACGGTGAACACTGAAGCTTTCTTT. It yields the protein CASSQSGSQGRTVNTEAFF.

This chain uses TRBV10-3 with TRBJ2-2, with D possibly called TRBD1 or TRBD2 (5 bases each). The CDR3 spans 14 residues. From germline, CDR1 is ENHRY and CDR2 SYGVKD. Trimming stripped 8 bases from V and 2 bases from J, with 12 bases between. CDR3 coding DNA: TGTGCCATCGACGAGGGGAGCAACACCGGGGAGCTGTTTTTT. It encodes CAIDEGSNTGELFF.

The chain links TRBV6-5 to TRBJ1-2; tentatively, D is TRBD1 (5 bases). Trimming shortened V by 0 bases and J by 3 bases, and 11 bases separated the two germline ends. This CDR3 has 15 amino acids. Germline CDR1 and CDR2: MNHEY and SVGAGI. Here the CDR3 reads CASSYSNRGDYGYTF. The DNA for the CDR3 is TGTGCCAGCAGTTACTCGAATAGGGGAGACTATGGCTACACCTTC.

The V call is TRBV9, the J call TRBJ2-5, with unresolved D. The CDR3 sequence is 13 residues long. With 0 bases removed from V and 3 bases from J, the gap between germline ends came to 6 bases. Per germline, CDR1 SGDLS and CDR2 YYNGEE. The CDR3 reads CASSVGGKETQYF. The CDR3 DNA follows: TGTGCCAGCAGCGTAGGAGGAAAAGAGACCCAGTACTTC.

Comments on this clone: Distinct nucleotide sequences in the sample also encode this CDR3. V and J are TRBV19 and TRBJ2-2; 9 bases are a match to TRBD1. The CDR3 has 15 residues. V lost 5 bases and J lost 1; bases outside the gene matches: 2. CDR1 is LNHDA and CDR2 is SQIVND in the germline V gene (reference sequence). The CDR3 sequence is CASSPGQGNTGELFF. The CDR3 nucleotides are TGTGCCAGTAGTCCGGGACAGGGGAACACCGGGGAGCTGTTTTTT.

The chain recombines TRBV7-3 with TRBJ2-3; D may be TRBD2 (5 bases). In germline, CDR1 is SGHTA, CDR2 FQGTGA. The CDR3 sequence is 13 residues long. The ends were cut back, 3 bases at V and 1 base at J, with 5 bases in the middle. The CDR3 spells CASSFGGTDTQYF. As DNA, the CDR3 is TGTGCCAGCAGCTTCGGGGGCACAGATACGCAGTATTTT.

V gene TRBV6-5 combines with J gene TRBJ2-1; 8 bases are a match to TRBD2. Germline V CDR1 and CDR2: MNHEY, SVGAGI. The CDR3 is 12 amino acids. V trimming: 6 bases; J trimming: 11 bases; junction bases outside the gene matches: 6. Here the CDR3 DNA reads TGTGCCAGCAGACTGCGGGGGGACCAGCAGTTCTTC. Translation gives CASRLRGDQQFF.

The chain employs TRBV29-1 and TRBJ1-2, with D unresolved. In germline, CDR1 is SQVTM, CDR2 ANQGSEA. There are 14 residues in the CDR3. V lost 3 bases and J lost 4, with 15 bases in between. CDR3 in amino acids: CSVDLKLSGYGYTF. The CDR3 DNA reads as TGCAGCGTTGACCTCAAACTGTCGGGCTATGGCTACACCTTC.